This entry lists 11 T cell receptor beta chains sequenced from one sample in a study of shared clonotypes between healthy human individuals. The method was immunoSEQ multiplex PCR; TCRdb's version includes in-frame clones alone and lacks a portion of them. The sample records 900,000 to 1,200,000 clones, 75% to 85% being singletons. Sequences were obtained from memory CD4+ T cells from PBMCs. The subset denotes: CD45RA-negative fraction. Every receptor here comes from a man aged 18-30 years in good health. Some clones in this sample may be carry-over from other donors' samples.

This clone was detected only a few times. This chain uses TRBV6-5 with TRBJ2-1; TRBD2 agrees at 7 bases. Germline V gene sequence: CDR1 MNHEY, CDR2 SVGAGI. J lost 5 bases, V lost 0 bases, and 7 bases had no gene match. There are 16 residues in the CDR3. DNA for the CDR3: TGTGCCAGCAGTTACTCGATAGGTGGGGGGGACAATGAGCAGTTCTTC. This gives the protein CASSYSIGGGDNEQFF.

The V and J genes are TRBV7-9 and TRBJ2-7, with D maybe TRBD2 (7 bases). This CDR3 region has 16 residues. The V end lost 5 bases, the J end lost 2 bases, and 19 bases lay between the germline ends. From germline, CDR1 is SEHNR and CDR2 FQNEAQ (reference sequence). The CDR3 DNA sequence: TGTGCCAGCAGCAATTTGAACGGGGGGCCGACCTACGAGCAGTACTTC. This gives the protein CASSNLNGGPTYEQYF.

This chain links TRBV5-1 with TRBJ1-5; no clear D. This CDR3 is 15 amino acids long. V shed 0 bases and J shed 4 bases, with 11 bases lying between them. Looked up from germline, CDR1 is SGHRS and CDR2 is YFSETQ. The CDR3 DNA follows: TGCGCCAGCAGCTTGGGTTACGGAATTAATCAGCCCCAGCATTTT. Protein product: CASSLGYGINQPQHF. Full variable domain (outside the CDR3, taken from reference TRBV5-1 and TRBJ1-5): KAGVTQTPRYLIKTRGQQVTLSCSPISGHRSVSWYQQTPGQGLQFLFEYFSETQRNKGNFPGRFSGRQFSNSRSEMNVSTLELGDSALYLCASSLGYGINQPQHFGDGTRLSIL.

This clone was seen a few times. V usage is TRBV18 and J usage is TRBJ1-1, with a tentative D call TRBD1 (6 bases). Trimming took off 4 bases at V and 1 base at J, with 19 bases between the two ends. The germline V gene encodes CDR1 KGHSH and CDR2 LQKENI. The CDR3 runs 17 residues. The CDR3, as DNA: TGTGCCAGCTCACGTTCTTGGGACACGGCGCAGAACACTGAAGCTTTCTTT. Translation: CASSRSWDTAQNTEAFF.

This clone was recorded a few times. The gene calls are TRBV4-3 and TRBJ2-1; D remains ambiguous. Germline V gene sequence: CDR1 LGHNA, CDR2 YSLEER. V was trimmed by 0 bases and J by 5 bases, leaving 11 bases between them. This CDR3 contains 15 residues. The CDR3 reads CASSQEADVHNEQFF. The DNA for the CDR3 is TGCGCCAGCAGCCAAGAGGCCGACGTACACAATGAGCAGTTCTTC.

The chain couples TRBV11-3 to TRBJ2-1; the match to TRBD2 covers 9 bases. Germline V CDR1 and CDR2: SGHNT, YENEEA. Trimming took 0 bases from V and 10 from J; bases not matched to a gene: 7. The CDR3 loop spans 15 amino acids. For the CDR3, the DNA is TGTGCCAGCAGCTTAGAGGGCCTAGCGGGATCGGAGCAGTTCTTC. Amino acids: CASSLEGLAGSEQFF. Drawing the rest from reference TRBV11-3 and TRBJ2-1, the complete variable domain is EAGVVQSPRYKIIEKKQPVAFWCNPISGHNTLYWYLQNLGQGPELLIRYENEEAVDDSQLPKDRFSAERLKGVDSTLKIQPAELGDSAVYLCASSLEGLAGSEQFFGPGTRLTVL.

As regards this clone: Sequence at one end of the junction differs from germline and may be a read error. The V call is TRBV15, the J call TRBJ2-6; the D gene is possibly TRBD1 (5 bases). Looked up from germline, CDR1 is LNHNV and CDR2 is YYDKDF (reference sequence). The CDR3 extends over 17 amino acids. The CDR3 is CATSRGSIASGANALTF. The CDR3 DNA reads as TGTGCCACCAGCAGAGGATCGATCGCCTCTGGGGCCAACGCCCTGACTTTC.

The table lists this clone with many counts. Within the sample, other DNA sequences also encode this same CDR3. The CDR3 bases are TGCGCCAGCAGCCAAGACTTCAGACAGGGAGGGAACACTGAAGCTTTCTTT. Encoded protein: CASSQDFRQGGNTEAFF. This chain links TRBV4-1 with TRBJ1-1; 7 nucleotides match TRBD1. The CDR3 consists of 17 residues. Germline-derived CDR1 and CDR2 are MGHRA and YSYEKL. The trim removed 0 bases at V and 1 base at J, leaving 8 bases unmatched.

The V and J genes are TRBV11-1 and TRBJ2-6; D is ambiguous. The CDR3 spans 18 residues. Germline CDR1 is SGHAT and CDR2 is FQDESV (reference sequence). The V end lost 5 bases, the J end lost 0 bases, and 17 bases lay between the germline ends. The CDR3 bases are TGTGCCAGCAGCCCGCGGACGGACCTTTACTCTGGGGCCAACGTCCTGACTTTC. As protein: CASSPRTDLYSGANVLTF.

This clone occurred a few times. This chain connects TRBV7-9 to TRBJ1-1; D possibly corresponds to TRBD1 (5 bases). This CDR3 comprises 14 residues. Trimming removed 0 bases at V and 6 bases at J, with 11 bases between. CDR1 SEHNR and CDR2 FQNEAQ come from the germline V gene (reference sequence). The CDR3 sequence is CASSLAFQGAEAFF. DNA of the CDR3: TGTGCCAGCAGCTTAGCTTTCCAGGGCGCTGAAGCTTTCTTT.

This chain joins TRBV9 and TRBJ2-1, with D tentatively TRBD1 (5 bases). Germline values: CDR1 SGDLS, CDR2 YYNGEE. This CDR3 is built from 13 residues. V was shortened by 3 bases and J by 8 bases, with 12 bases between the two germline ends. The CDR3 coding sequence is TGTGCCAGCAGCGCAGAATGGGGCTATGAGCAGTTCTTC. It specifies CASSAEWGYEQFF. The variable domain in full, completed from reference TRBV9 and TRBJ2-1, reads DSGVTQTPKHLITATGQRVTLRCSPRSGDLSVYWYQQSLDQGLQFLIQYYNGEERAKGNILERFSAQQFPDLHSELNLSSLELGDSALYFCASSAEWGYEQFFGPGTRLTVL.